Listed below are T cell receptor beta chains from one sample, sequenced in a study of cytomegalovirus exposure and HLA in healthy donors. The repertoire was sequenced with immunoSEQ multiplex PCR; TCRdb's copy has only in-frame clones and lacks some. Of about 130,000 clones listed, roughly 74% are singletons. Sequencing was carried out using PBMCs. These receptors all stem from a male donor in good health and CMV-seronegative. Each CDR3 is given with its conserved first and last residue. Fields, in order: J gene, V gene, CDR3 protein.

TRBJ1-1,TRBV30,CAWTLKRGQGSGAEAFF
TRBJ1-4,TRBV28,CASSQPGTSEKLFF
TRBJ1-3,TRBV6-5,CASRRQGTTGNTIYF
TRBJ2-3,TRBV7-2,CASSRTPLSTDTQYF
TRBJ1-3,TRBV6-6,CASSTGGPGNTIYF
TRBJ2-1,TRBV7-2,CASSFRGAREQFF
TRBJ2-7,TRBV5-4,CASSLMSSSAKLYEQYF
TRBJ2-3,TRBV18,CASSPSYSSDTQYF
TRBJ2-7,TRBV30,CAWSKGTTYEQYF
TRBJ1-2,TRBV28,CASSSLLPRDSFYGYTF
TRBJ2-3,TRBV7-2,CASSKRRGGLSDTQYF
TRBJ1-2,TRBV4-3,CASSQGRGVSYGYTF
TRBJ2-1,TRBV30,CALNRGGMSEQFF
TRBJ2-5,TRBV7-2,CASSSRGGLGASYQETQYF
TRBJ2-5,TRBV2,CASIPGDQETQYF
TRBJ2-2,TRBV7-2,CASSFSGYTGELFF
TRBJ2-5,TRBV5-1,CATSEGTGAKETQYF
TRBJ1-3,TRBV28,CASSPRTGSYPIYF
TRBJ2-1,TRBV29-1,CSGNTAGGPWGEQFF
TRBJ2-7,TRBV18,CASSRQVNYEQYF
TRBJ1-3,TRBV30,CAWQTGSGNTIYF
TRBJ1-2,TRBV30,CAWDRRPHYGYTF
TRBJ2-5,TRBV18,CASSPDSETHRGETQYF
TRBJ2-3,TRBV5-1,CASSLGGYTDTQYF
TRBJ2-2,TRBV19,CASSSGRAGTGELFF
TRBJ2-1,TRBV13,CASSPTAGVPDTKATSEQFF
TRBJ2-1,TRBV5-6,CASTLAGGINEQFF
TRBJ1-5,TRBV28,CASSLMVVRQPQHF
TRBJ2-2,TRBV25-1,CASSPSGAYDTGELFF
TRBJ2-3,TRBV7-3,CASSSRGLLGADTQYF
TRBJ1-4,TRBV28,CASSAGQGDSEKLFF
TRBJ1-6,TRBV19,CASSLQGYNSPLHF
TRBJ2-7,TRBV5-6,CASSSVEYLYEQYF
TRBJ2-1,TRBV30,CAWSVDGTGIYNEQFF
TRBJ2-3,TRBV27,CASRGGTNLRTDTQYF
TRBJ1-2,TRBV2,CASSTGTAYGYTF
TRBJ2-4,TRBV25-1,CASSSGTGGPLF
TRBJ1-1,TRBV6-5,CASSLTDTMNTEAFF
TRBJ2-1,TRBV27,CASSLKYPSYNEQFF
TRBJ2-3,TRBV19,CASSLQTGFGTQYF
TRBJ2-3,TRBV7-8,CASSPTAGLGDTQYF
TRBJ2-7,TRBV5-6,CASSWDRDRTYEQYF
TRBJ1-4,TRBV21-1,CASRLPGQPVPTTNEKLFF
TRBJ2-3,TRBV11-2,CASSLGGDTQYF
TRBJ2-5,TRBV28,CASHNRRDRGFQETQYF
TRBJ2-5,TRBV27,CASSLPGQATQYF
TRBJ2-5,TRBV4-1,CASSQSLEARQETQYF
TRBJ2-2,TRBV7-7,CAVEPRENTGELFF
TRBJ1-5,TRBV19,CASSIQTGAKSGNQPQHF
TRBJ1-1,TRBV18,CASSLGGDTEAFF
TRBJ2-5,TRBV2,CASSEFRTQYF
TRBJ2-2,TRBV27,CASSETSASAGELFF
TRBJ2-3,TRBV28,CASSLRWDRGTDTQYF
TRBJ2-1,TRBV5-1,CASSLMEGTNNEQFF
TRBJ1-2,TRBV4-2,CASSQPDTYYGYTF
TRBJ1-2,TRBV6-1,CASSEQDSYGYTF
TRBJ2-1,TRBV2,CASSDPGTSGSSYNEQFF